Listed here are 30 T cell receptor beta chains from one sample, sequenced in a study of blood T cell repertoires in COVID-19. TCRdb's copy holds only in-frame clones and misses some; the assay was immunoSEQ multiplex PCR. This table has over 55,000 clones, 75% to 85% appearing once. The sequencing sample was made of peripheral blood. The origin of the receptors is a human donor in a cohort sampled during active COVID-19.

This chain joins TRBV5-1 and TRBJ2-1, with TRBD1 as a possible D gene (5 bases). Trimming took 6 bases from V and 2 from J, leaving 12 bases between them. CDR1 is SGHRS and CDR2 is YFSETQ in the germline V gene. The CDR3 consists of 14 residues. CDR3 sequence (DNA): TGCGCCAGCACGTTAGAGACAGCCTACAATGAGCAGTTCTTC. It yields the protein CASTLETAYNEQFF.

The sample holds many counts of this clone. The chain employs TRBV5-4 and TRBJ1-2, with 9 positions matching TRBD1. The CDR3 covers 14 residues. V shed 3 bases and J 8 bases; nucleotides not matched to a gene: 8. Germline-derived CDR1 and CDR2 are SGHNT and YYREEE (reference sequence). The CDR3 loop reads CASSSGTGGEGYTF. The CDR3 DNA reads as TGTGCCAGCAGCTCGGGTACAGGGGGCGAAGGCTACACCTTC.

CDR3 protein: CASMRTSGRGYEQYF. The CDR3 coding sequence is TGTGCCAGTATGAGGACTAGCGGGAGAGGATACGAGCAGTACTTC. The chain is built from TRBV19 and TRBJ2-7, with TRBD2 identical over 13 bases. Germline CDR1 reads LNHDA; CDR2 reads SQIVND (reference sequence). Trimming removed 7 bases from V and 4 bases from J; junction bases left unmatched: 7. This CDR3 is 15 amino acids long.

The chain has TRBV7-9 and TRBJ2-3, with a tentative D call TRBD1 (5 bases). Germline assignment: CDR1 SEHNR and CDR2 FQNEAQ (reference sequence). The CDR3 spans 16 residues. The V and J ends lost 6 bases and 4 bases respectively, with 20 bases between them. CDR3 amino acids: CASSPIVGQGPDTQYF. CDR3 nucleotide sequence: TGTGCCAGCAGTCCGATTGTGGGTCAGGGCCCAGATACGCAGTATTTT.

The CDR3 loop is CASSEAGLQPYEQYF. The DNA for the CDR3 is TGTGCCAGCAGTGAAGCTGGACTGCAACCCTACGAGCAGTACTTC. V gene TRBV2 combines with J gene TRBJ2-7; D possibly corresponds to TRBD2 (5 bases). Trimming took 0 bases from V and 2 from J, leaving 11 bases between them. Per the germline V gene, CDR1 is SNHLY and CDR2 is FYNNEI. The CDR3 has 15 amino acids.

The chain has TRBV28 and TRBJ2-5, with 8 bases aligning to TRBD1. V gave up 4 bases and J gave up 6 bases; unmatched junction bases: 7. Germline-derived CDR1 and CDR2 are MDHEN and SYDVKM. The CDR3 has 14 amino acids. CDR3 in DNA: TGTGCCAGCAGTTCGGCAGGGGGCTGGAAGACCCAGTACTTC. This translates into CASSSAGGWKTQYF. Together with reference TRBV28 and TRBJ2-5, the CDR3 gives the full variable domain: DVKVTQSSRYLVKRTGEKVFLECVQDMDHENMFWYRQDPGLGLRLIYFSYDVKMKEKGDIPEGYSVSREKKERFSLILESASTNQTSMYLCASSSAGGWKTQYFGPGTRLLVL.

The genes are TRBV6-5 and TRBJ1-1; D possibly corresponds to TRBD1 (5 bases). The CDR3 contains 14 residues. V was clipped by 7 bases and J by 2 bases, with 14 bases between them. Germline assignment: CDR1 MNHEY and CDR2 SVGAGI. The CDR3 DNA reads TGTGCCAGCACCCTCCGAAGGGGTAACACTGAAGCTTTCTTT. This encodes CASTLRRGNTEAFF.

V and J are TRBV4-1 and TRBJ2-3, with a tentative D call TRBD2 (7 bases). V was cut by 3 bases and J by 5 bases, with 12 bases left in between. CDR1 MGHRA and CDR2 YSYEKL come from the germline V gene. The CDR3 totals 14 residues. This CDR3 is CASSQGGARDTQYF. In DNA form, the CDR3 reads TGCGCCAGCAGCCAGGGGGGGGCCAGAGATACGCAGTATTTT.

CDR3 amino acids: CASSLGGTGPYNEQFF. Written as DNA, the CDR3 is TGCGCCAGCAGCTTGGGAGGGACAGGGCCCTACAATGAGCAGTTCTTC. The chain employs TRBV5-1 and TRBJ2-1; 9 bases are shared with TRBD1. The V and J ends lost 0 bases and 2 bases, in that order; junction bases with no gene match: 3. This CDR3 is built from 16 residues. Germline V gene lookup returns CDR1 SGHRS and CDR2 YFSETQ.

The V and J genes are TRBV9 and TRBJ2-7, with TRBD2 as a possible D gene (6 bases). CDR3 length equals 15 residues. The V gene lost 4 bases and the J gene lost 0 bases, with 14 bases spanning the gap. The germline V gene has CDR1 SGDLS and CDR2 YYNGEE. The DNA of the CDR3 is TGTGCCAGCAGCCCCCAAGCGGGTTCCTCCTACGAGCAGTACTTC. Residues: CASSPQAGSSYEQYF.

The rearrangement uses TRBV6-5 and TRBJ1-1; the D gene is possibly TRBD1 (6 bases). V was pared by 6 bases and J by 1 base, with 12 bases between. Germline V lookup: CDR1 MNHEY, CDR2 SVGAGI. The CDR3 length is 14 residues. CDR3: CASRIGGANTEAFF. In nucleotides, the CDR3 is TGTGCCAGCAGAATCGGGGGGGCGAACACTGAAGCTTTCTTT.

The chain links TRBV28 to TRBJ2-4; 7 bases line up with TRBD2. Losses at the gene ends were 7 bases for V and 6 bases for J; bases not matched to a gene: 3. Germline CDR1 reads MDHEN; CDR2 reads SYDVKM. The CDR3 totals 12 residues. CDR3 protein: CASTGGTNIQYF. The CDR3 coding sequence is TGTGCCAGCACCGGGGGGACAAACATTCAGTACTTC.

The chain has TRBV24-1 and TRBJ2-1, with 15 bases that match TRBD2. Germline V gives CDR1 KGHDR, CDR2 SFDVKD. The CDR3 loop spans 17 amino acids. The J segment lost 9 bases and the V segment lost 4 bases, leaving 9 bases of the junction unmatched. The CDR3 region has the DNA TGTGCCACCAGTGAGCCCGGGACTAGCGGGAGGAGGGGTGAGCAGTTCTTC. This encodes CATSEPGTSGRRGEQFF.

The rearrangement joins TRBV27 to TRBJ1-2; D unresolved. Trimming cost V 2 bases and J 3 bases, with 7 bases left between them. The CDR3 runs 13 residues. Germline CDR1 reads MNHEY; CDR2 reads SMNVEV (reference sequence). The CDR3 here is CASSLSAYYGYTF. CDR3 in DNA: TGTGCCAGCAGTTTAAGCGCGTACTATGGCTACACCTTC.

This clone came up a few times. V gene TRBV19 combines with J gene TRBJ2-3; 12 positions match TRBD2. The CDR3 loop spans 16 amino acids. CDR1 and CDR2 (germline): LNHDA, SQIVND (reference sequence). V was pared by 4 bases and J by 3 bases, with 5 bases of the junction left unmatched. The CDR3 protein is CASSRRLAGATDTQYF. The CDR3 DNA follows: TGTGCCAGTAGTAGGCGACTAGCGGGGGCAACAGATACGCAGTATTTT.

The V and J genes are TRBV18 and TRBJ2-1, with 11 bases fitting TRBD1. This CDR3 region has 14 residues. Germline assignment: CDR1 KGHSH and CDR2 LQKENI. V dropped 2 bases and J dropped 6; count of bases not matched to a gene: 0. CDR3 in DNA: TGTGCCAGCTCACCAGGGACAGGGGGCAATGAGCAGTTCTTC. Protein product: CASSPGTGGNEQFF.

This chain joins TRBV3-1 (or the pseudogene TRBV3-2) and TRBJ2-7; 7 positions match TRBD2. Germline V gene sequence: CDR1 LGHDT, CDR2 YNNKEL (reference sequence). J was trimmed by 4 bases and V by 4 bases; bases with no gene match: 10. The CDR3 covers 15 residues. Here the CDR3 reads CASSLGGTLLYEQYF. The CDR3 nucleotides are TGTGCCAGCAGCCTCGGGGGGACCCTCCTGTACGAGCAGTACTTC.

Many counts were recorded for this clone. V is TRBV5-5 and J is TRBJ2-6, with D possibly TRBD2 on 6 matching bases. The CDR3 is made up of 17 amino acids. CDR1 and CDR2 from the germline V gene are SGHKS and YYEKEE (reference sequence). Trimming stripped 1 base from V and 0 bases from J, with 11 bases between. CDR3 residues: CASSLLVGGSGANVLTF. The CDR3 bases are TGTGCCAGCAGCTTGTTGGTGGGAGGCTCTGGGGCCAACGTCCTGACTTTC.

This sequence joins TRBV11-2 and TRBJ2-5, with D perhaps matching TRBD2 (5 bases). Trimming pared 5 bases from V and 5 bases from J, leaving 15 bases between. This CDR3 comprises 14 residues. Germline V gives CDR1 SGHAT, CDR2 FQNNGV. The CDR3 coding sequence is TGTGCCAGCAGCCCCCCCACGCCGGGGGAGACCCAGTACTTC. This encodes CASSPPTPGETQYF.

The chain uses TRBV27 and TRBJ2-7, with TRBD1 as a possible D gene (5 bases). Germline CDR1 reads MNHEY; CDR2 reads SMNVEV (reference sequence). The CDR3 is 15 amino acids. V shed 4 bases and J shed 3 bases, with 16 bases lying between them. The CDR3 bases are TGTGCCAGCAGTTCCGGGCAGGGATACCTCTACGAGCAGTACTTC. It yields the protein CASSSGQGYLYEQYF.

This clone was detected only once. The V and J genes are TRBV6-5 and TRBJ2-7; 10 bases map to TRBD2. CDR3 length: 15 amino acids. Looked up from germline, CDR1 is MNHEY and CDR2 is SVGAGI. J lost 1 base, V lost 7 bases, and 7 bases had no gene match. The CDR3 DNA reads as TGTGCCAGCAAGCCCGGGACTAGCGCTTCCTACGAGCAGTACTTC. The encoded protein is CASKPGTSASYEQYF.

The chain has TRBV12-3 or TRBV12-4 and TRBJ2-1; D remains ambiguous. CDR3 length: 11 amino acids. The germline V and J ends were trimmed by 3 bases and 9 bases, with 6 bases remaining between them. The CDR3 here is CASSFMAEQFF. CDR3 DNA sequence: TGTGCCAGCAGTTTTATGGCTGAGCAGTTCTTC.

The chain recombines TRBV13 with TRBJ1-4; D gene ambiguous. This CDR3 is built from 15 residues. V was trimmed by 1 base and J by 3 bases, leaving 9 bases between them. CDR1 is PRHDT and CDR2 is FYEKMQ in the germline V gene (reference sequence). CDR3 nucleotides: TGTGCCAGCAGCTTAGCGGGAATGGCTAATGAAAAACTGTTTTTT. Its translation is CASSLAGMANEKLFF.

The chain combines TRBV11-2 with TRBJ2-4; D possibly corresponds to TRBD2 (7 bases). Germline CDR1 reads SGHAT; CDR2 reads FQNNGV. V was cut by 4 bases and J by 2 bases, with 21 bases left in between. The CDR3 extends over 18 amino acids. DNA for the CDR3: TGTGCCAGCAGCTATAGGCAGGGAGGGGGGGGACCCAAAAACATTCAGTACTTC. This sequence encodes CASSYRQGGGGPKNIQYF.

The chain links TRBV18 to TRBJ2-5; TRBD1 is a possible D gene (5 bases). Germline CDR1 and CDR2: KGHSH and LQKENI. V was shortened by 5 bases and J by 5 bases, with 9 bases between the two germline ends. There are 12 residues in the CDR3. The CDR3 is CASSTYRETQYF. CDR3 sequence (DNA): TGTGCCAGCTCAACGTACAGGGAGACCCAGTACTTC.

This sequence joins TRBV29-1 and TRBJ2-2, with D maybe TRBD2 (6 bases). Germline V gives CDR1 SQVTM, CDR2 ANQGSEA. V lost 7 bases, J lost 6 bases, and 12 bases lay in between. The length of the CDR3 is 12 residues. CDR3 protein: CSAGWGAGELFF. CDR3 DNA: TGCAGCGCCGGATGGGGGGCCGGGGAGCTGTTTTTT.

The CDR3 DNA follows: TGCGCCAGCAGCTTGGATTACCAGGGGGCAAGCTATGGCTACACCTTC. Amino acid sequence: CASSLDYQGASYGYTF. This chain uses TRBV5-1 with TRBJ1-2; 8 positions match TRBD1. The germline gives CDR1 SGHRS, CDR2 YFSETQ. V was clipped by 0 bases and J by 4 bases; unmatched bases: 8. There are 16 residues in the CDR3.

This clone was found a few times. The chain is built from TRBV6-5 and TRBJ1-1; D may be TRBD1 (5 bases). Trimming pared 10 bases from V and 1 base from J, leaving 10 bases between. This CDR3 comprises 12 residues. Germline V gives CDR1 MNHEY, CDR2 SVGAGI. The CDR3 DNA reads as TGTGCCACAACCGACAGGAACACTGAAGCTTTCTTT. Translating it yields CATTDRNTEAFF.

This clone has just one count. The chain combines TRBV7-9 with TRBJ2-1; D unresolved. The CDR3 spans 15 residues. The V gene lost 3 bases and the J gene lost 1 base, with 10 bases spanning the gap. Looked up from germline, CDR1 is SEHNR and CDR2 is FQNEAQ (reference sequence). The CDR3 DNA sequence: TGTGCCAGCAGCTTTTGGCTCAATTCCTACAATGAGCAGTTCTTC. Translating gives CASSFWLNSYNEQFF.

The chain carries TRBV12-3 or TRBV12-4 and TRBJ2-1; D is uncertain. This CDR3 region has 13 residues. V was trimmed by 6 bases and J by 0 bases, leaving 6 bases between them. CDR3 protein: CASSLSSYNEQFF. CDR3 coding DNA: TGTGCCAGCAGCCTGAGCTCCTACAATGAGCAGTTCTTC.